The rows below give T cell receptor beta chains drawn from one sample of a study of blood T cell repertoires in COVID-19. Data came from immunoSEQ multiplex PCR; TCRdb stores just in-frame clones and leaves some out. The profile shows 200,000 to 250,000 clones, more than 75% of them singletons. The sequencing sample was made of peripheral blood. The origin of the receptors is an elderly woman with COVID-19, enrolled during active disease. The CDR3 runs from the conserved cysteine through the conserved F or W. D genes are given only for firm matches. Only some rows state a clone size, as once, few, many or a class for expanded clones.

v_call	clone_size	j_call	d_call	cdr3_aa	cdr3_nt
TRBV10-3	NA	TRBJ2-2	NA	CAIRRDNAGTGELFF	TGTGCCATCAGAAGGGACAACGCAGGCACCGGGGAGCTGTTTTTT
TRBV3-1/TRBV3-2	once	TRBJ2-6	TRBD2	CASSRREGAGANVLTF	TGTGCCAGCAGCCGGCGGGAGGGGGCTGGGGCCAACGTCCTGACTTTC
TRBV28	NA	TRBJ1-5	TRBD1	CANQGDQPQHF	TGTGCCAACCAGGGGGATCAGCCCCAGCATTTT
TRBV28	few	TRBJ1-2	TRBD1	CASTLTPGTVYGDGYTF	TGTGCCAGCACCCTAACCCCCGGGACAGTCTACGGAGATGGCTACACCTTC
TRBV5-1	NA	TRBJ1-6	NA	CASSLEPDSPLHF	TGCGCCAGCAGCTTGGAACCGGATTCACCCCTCCACTTT
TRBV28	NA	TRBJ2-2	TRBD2	CASSKKGMGASGGPPNTGELFF	TGTGCCAGCAGTAAGAAAGGTATGGGGGCTAGCGGGGGGCCCCCGAACACCGGGGAGCTGTTTTTT
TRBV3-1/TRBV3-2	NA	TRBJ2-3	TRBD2	CASSQDRTSRDTQYF	TGTGCCAGCAGCCAGGACCGGACTAGCAGAGATACGCAGTATTTT
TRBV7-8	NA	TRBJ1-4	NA	CASSLELRLNEKLFF	TGTGCCAGCAGCTTAGAATTGAGGCTTAATGAAAAACTGTTTTTT
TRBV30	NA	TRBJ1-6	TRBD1	CAWSGTGGNSPLHF	TGTGCCTGGAGCGGGACAGGGGGAAATTCACCCCTCCACTTT
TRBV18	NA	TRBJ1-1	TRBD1	CASSQTGGSEAFF	TGTGCCAGCTCCCAGACAGGGGGGTCTGAAGCTTTCTTT
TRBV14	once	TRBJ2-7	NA	CASSPDRLAQYF	TGTGCCAGCAGCCCTGACAGATTAGCGCAGTACTTC
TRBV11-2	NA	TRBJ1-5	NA	CASSSARGTFSNQPQHF	TGTGCCAGCAGCTCGGCCCGAGGCACCTTTAGCAATCAGCCCCAGCATTTT
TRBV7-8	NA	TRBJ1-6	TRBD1	CASSLLAEGASPLHF	TGTGCCAGCAGCTTATTGGCCGAGGGGGCTTCACCCCTCCACTTT
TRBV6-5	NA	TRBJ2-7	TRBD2	CAAHLAGGLYEQYF	TGTGCCGCACACCTAGCGGGGGGCCTCTACGAGCAGTACTTC
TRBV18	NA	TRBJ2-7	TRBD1	CASSPGGQDYEQYF	TGTGCCAGCTCACCAGGGGGACAGGACTACGAGCAGTACTTC
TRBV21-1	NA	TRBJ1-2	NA	CASRTRGRDYGYTF	TGTGCCAGCAGGACTCGAGGGAGGGACTATGGCTACACCTTC
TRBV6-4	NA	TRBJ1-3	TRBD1	CASSAATGNGNTIYF	TGTGCCAGCAGTGCCGCGACAGGGAACGGAAACACCATATATTTT
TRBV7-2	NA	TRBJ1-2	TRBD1	CASSALPGQFYGYTF	TGTGCCAGCAGCGCGCTCCCGGGACAGTTCTATGGCTACACCTTC
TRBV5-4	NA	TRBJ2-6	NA	CASSLARQGGNVLTF	TGTGCCAGCAGCTTGGCGCGGCAGGGGGGCAACGTCCTGACTTTC
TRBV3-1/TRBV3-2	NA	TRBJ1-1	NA	CASSQRVNTEAFF	TGTGCCAGCAGCCAACGGGTGAACACTGAAGCTTTCTTT
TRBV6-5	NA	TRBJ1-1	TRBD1	CASRRTGGTDEAFF	TGTGCCAGCAGAAGGACAGGGGGGACGGATGAAGCTTTCTTT
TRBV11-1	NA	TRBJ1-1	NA	CASSLLRMNTEAFF	TGTGCCAGCAGCTTGCTCAGGATGAACACTGAAGCTTTCTTT
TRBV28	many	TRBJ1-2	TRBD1	CASSSTGTGAYGYTF	TGTGCCAGCAGTTCAACCGGGACAGGGGCTTATGGCTACACCTTC
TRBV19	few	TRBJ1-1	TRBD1	CASSIHRDRAESNTEAFF	TGTGCCAGTAGTATCCACCGGGACAGGGCTGAATCGAACACTGAAGCTTTCTTT
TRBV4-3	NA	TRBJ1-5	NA	CASSQDGGYNQPQHF	TGCGCCAGCAGCCAAGATGGGGGGTATAATCAGCCCCAGCATTTT
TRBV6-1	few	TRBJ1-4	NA	CASSDLRAGEKLFF	TGTGCCAGCAGTGATTTGAGGGCGGGGGAAAAACTGTTTTTT
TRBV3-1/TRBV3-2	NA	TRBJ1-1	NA	CASSGGRGTSEAFF	TGTGCCAGCAGTGGCGGCCGGGGGACGAGTGAAGCTTTCTTT
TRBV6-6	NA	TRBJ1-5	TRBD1	CASSYGQGVQPQHF	TGTGCCAGCAGTTACGGACAGGGCGTTCAGCCCCAGCATTTT
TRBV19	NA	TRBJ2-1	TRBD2	CASSAGTSGSSYNEQFF	TGTGCCAGTAGTGCGGGGACTAGCGGAAGCTCCTACAATGAGCAGTTCTTC
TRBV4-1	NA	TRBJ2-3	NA	CASSQGGVRTDTQYF	TGCGCCAGCAGCCAAGGCGGGGTTCGCACAGATACGCAGTATTTT
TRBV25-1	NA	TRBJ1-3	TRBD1	CASHYDRGSSGNTIYF	TGTGCCAGCCATTATGACAGGGGGAGCTCTGGAAACACCATATATTTT
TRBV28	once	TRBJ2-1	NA	CASRQSSYNEQFF	TGTGCCAGCAGACAGAGCTCCTACAATGAGCAGTTCTTC
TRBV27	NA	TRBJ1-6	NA	CASSLGLSGKPLHF	TGTGCCAGCAGTCTAGGACTTAGCGGCAAGCCCCTCCACTTT
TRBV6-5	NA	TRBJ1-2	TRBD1	CASSDRGSHYGYTF	TGTGCCAGCAGCGACAGGGGGTCCCACTATGGCTACACCTTC
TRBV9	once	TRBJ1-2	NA	CASSARPGSVRHGYTF	TGTGCCAGCAGCGCTCGACCGGGGTCAGTGAGGCATGGCTACACCTTC
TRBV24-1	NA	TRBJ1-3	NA	CATSGTSSGNTIYF	TGTGCCACCAGTGGAACGAGCTCTGGAAACACCATATATTTT
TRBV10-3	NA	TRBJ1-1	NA	CAIKERDGDTEAFF	TGTGCCATCAAGGAAAGAGACGGGGACACTGAAGCTTTCTTT
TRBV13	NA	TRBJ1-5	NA	CASSQGFQPQHF	TGTGCCAGCAGCCAGGGGTTCCAGCCCCAGCATTTT
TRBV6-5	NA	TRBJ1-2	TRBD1	CASSPTGTNYGYTF	TGTGCCAGCAGCCCGACAGGGACTAACTATGGCTACACCTTC
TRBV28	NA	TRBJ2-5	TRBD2	CASSFGLAGTQETQYF	TGTGCCAGCAGCTTTGGACTAGCGGGGACGCAAGAGACCCAGTACTTC
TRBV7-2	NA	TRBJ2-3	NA	CASSFDRSPGTQYF	TGTGCCAGCAGCTTCGACAGGTCCCCAGGTACGCAGTATTTT
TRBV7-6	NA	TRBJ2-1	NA	CASSLNRAGEGEQFF	TGTGCCAGCAGCTTAAACAGGGCCGGGGAGGGTGAGCAGTTCTTC
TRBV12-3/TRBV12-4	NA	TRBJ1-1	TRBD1	CASSSPTGGLAFF	TGTGCCAGCAGTTCCCCGACAGGGGGCTTGGCTTTCTTT
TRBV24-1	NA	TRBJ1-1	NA	CATRAADRRTEAFF	TGTGCCACCCGCGCCGCAGACAGGCGCACTGAAGCTTTCTTT
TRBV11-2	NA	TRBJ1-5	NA	CASSLDQSGTGVHF	TGTGCCAGCAGCTTAGATCAGAGTGGCACCGGGGTGCATTTT
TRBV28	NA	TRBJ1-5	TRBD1	CAIQGQFSNQPQHF	TGTGCCATCCAGGGACAGTTTAGCAATCAGCCCCAGCATTTT
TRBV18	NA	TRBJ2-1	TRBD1	CASSRQGATYNEQFF	TGTGCCAGCTCACGACAGGGGGCGACCTACAATGAGCAGTTCTTC
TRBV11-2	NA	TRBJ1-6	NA	CASSLFQAGINSPLHF	TGTGCCAGCAGCTTATTTCAGGCAGGAATAAATTCACCCCTCCACTTT
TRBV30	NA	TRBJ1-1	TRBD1	CAWSRDRDQEAFF	TGTGCCTGGTCCCGGGACAGGGACCAAGAAGCTTTCTTT
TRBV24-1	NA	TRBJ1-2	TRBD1	CATSDFRTGSGYTF	TGTGCCACCAGTGATTTTCGGACAGGGTCTGGCTACACCTTC
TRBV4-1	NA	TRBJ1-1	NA	CASSPFEGNTEAFF	TGCGCCAGCAGCCCCTTTGAGGGGAACACTGAAGCTTTCTTT
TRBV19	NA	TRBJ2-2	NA	CASRRQRNTGELFF	TGTGCCAGTAGGCGACAGAGGAACACCGGGGAGCTGTTTTTT
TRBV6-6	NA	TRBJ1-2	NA	CASSLGDRNYGYTF	TGTGCCAGCAGTTTAGGAGACAGGAACTATGGCTACACCTTC
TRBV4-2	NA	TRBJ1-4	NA	CASSQDDSWRSNEKLFF	TGTGCCAGCAGCCAAGATGACTCGTGGAGATCTAATGAAAAACTGTTTTTT
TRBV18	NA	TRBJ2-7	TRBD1	CASSPGAGGYEQYF	TGTGCCAGCTCACCCGGGGCAGGGGGCTACGAGCAGTACTTC
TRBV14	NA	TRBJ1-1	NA	CASSQFMNTEAFF	TGTGCCAGCAGCCAATTCATGAACACTGAAGCTTTCTTT
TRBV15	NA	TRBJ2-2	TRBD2	CATSLLAGSPIGELFF	TGTGCCACCAGCTTACTAGCGGGGTCCCCTATTGGGGAGCTGTTTTTT